This T cell receptor beta chain was captured by sequencing in a study of graft-versus-host responses after intestinal transplantation. Sequencing was performed with immunoSEQ multiplex PCR; in TCRdb, only in-frame clones are kept and a portion is missing. The profile shows approximately 25,000 clones, around 94% of them singletons. A word on this clone: Its target is unknown.

General study results and limits: Peak circulating GvH clone levels tracked with early post-transplant HvG declines. Among recipient marrow samples, GvH clones were found; some appeared first in ileum or blood.

The receptor comes from a human patient who received an intestinal transplant, so some T cells may come from the graft donor. The source material was PBMCs, sampled approximately 32 days after intestinal transplant.

As DNA, the CDR3 is TGTGCCAGCAGCGGCGGGACAGGGAGGAACTATGGCTACACCTTC. The encoded protein is CASSGGTGRNYGYTF. The chain employs TRBV7-2 and TRBJ1-2; 9 bases match TRBD1. This CDR3 is built from 15 residues. The germline V gene has CDR1 SGHTA and CDR2 FQGNSA. V was pared by 5 bases and J by 2 bases, with 6 bases of the junction left unmatched.